Shown below are 25 T cell receptor beta chains from a single sample sequenced in a study of shared clonotypes between healthy human individuals (TCRdb year 2020). Libraries were prepared through the immunoSEQ multiplex PCR assay. Not all clones reach the TCRdb copy of this immuneACCESS table, which keeps in-frame sequences only. Checked studies attribute under half of the gap to unresolved V genes and leave the rest unexplained. The table for this sample lists under 2,500,000 clones; roughly 95% of them were counted only once. Jointly, the top ten make up around 0.13% of the sample. The sample consisted of naive CD4+ T cells sorted from blood. This sample's cell subset or site label indicates: CD45RA+ positively selected. Every receptor here comes from a man aged 18 to 30 in good health.

The V call is TRBV7-2, the J call TRBJ2-7, with 7 bases matching TRBD1. J was trimmed by 4 bases and V by 5 bases; bases with no gene match: 8. Germline V lookup: CDR1 SGHTA, CDR2 FQGNSA. The CDR3 loop spans 14 amino acids. Written as DNA, the CDR3 is TGTGCCAGCAGCGACCTGGGACAGATTTACGAGCAGTACTTC. This gives the protein CASSDLGQIYEQYF.

The chain uses TRBV5-1 and TRBJ2-3; D gene uncertain. From germline, CDR1 is SGHRS and CDR2 YFSETQ. The CDR3 is 14 residues long. V dropped 0 bases and J dropped 8 bases, with 13 bases sitting between them. CDR3 protein: CASSLAIPLSTQYF. CDR3 nucleotide sequence: TGCGCCAGCAGCTTGGCCATACCTCTCAGTACGCAGTATTTT.

This chain connects TRBV7-9 to TRBJ1-2; no reliable D call. Trimming removed 2 bases at V and 4 bases at J, with 8 bases between. This CDR3 comprises 13 residues. Looked up from germline, CDR1 is SEHNR and CDR2 is FQNEAQ (reference sequence). CDR3 region: CASSLRPRYGYTF. As DNA, the CDR3 is TGTGCCAGCAGCTTAAGACCTCGCTATGGCTACACCTTC.

A single count supports this clone. The rearrangement uses TRBV2 and TRBJ1-1, with 7 positions matching TRBD1. The CDR3 contains 14 residues. In germline, CDR1 is SNHLY, CDR2 FYNNEI. J was trimmed by 4 bases and V by 6 bases; bases with no gene match: 8. CDR3 DNA: TGTGCCAGCAGCTCACAAGGGGGCGGCACTGAAGCTTTCTTT. Its translation: CASSSQGGGTEAFF.

The chain has TRBV12-5 and TRBJ1-5; a weak D match, TRBD1 (5 bases). Germline CDR1 LGHNT, CDR2 FRNRAP. CDR3 length: 15 residues. Between the trimmed V and J ends, which lost 6 bases and 6 bases, there was a span of 18 bases. CDR3: CASGPWGGPTQPQHF. The DNA of the CDR3 is TGTGCTAGTGGGCCTTGGGGGGGTCCCACTCAGCCCCAGCATTTT.

The table lists this clone with a count of one. This rearrangement joins TRBV4-1 to TRBJ1-2; the D is unclear. The germline V and J ends were trimmed by 3 bases and 4 bases, with 12 bases remaining between them. CDR1 MGHRA and CDR2 YSYEKL come from the germline V gene. The CDR3 covers 14 residues. CDR3 DNA sequence: TGCGCCAGCAGCCAGGGCCAGGAGGGCTATGGCTACACCTTC. It translates to CASSQGQEGYGYTF.

The chain combines TRBV5-1 with TRBJ2-2; the D call may be TRBD1 or TRBD2 (5 bases each). This CDR3 is built from 16 residues. In germline, CDR1 is SGHRS, CDR2 YFSETQ. The germline V and J ends were trimmed by 2 bases and 0 bases, with 11 bases remaining between them. In DNA, the CDR3 is TGCGCCAGCAGCTTCCGGGACCGCCCGAACACCGGGGAGCTGTTTTTT. It translates to CASSFRDRPNTGELFF.

The rearrangement joins TRBV11-2 to TRBJ1-3; D not resolved. The germline gives CDR1 SGHAT, CDR2 FQNNGV. Trimming removed 4 bases at V and 4 bases at J, with 14 bases between. The CDR3 runs to 15 residues. This CDR3 reads CASSSLSPYGNTIYF. CDR3 DNA: TGTGCCAGCAGCTCCCTATCCCCTTACGGAAACACCATATATTTT.

The chain links TRBV7-2 to TRBJ1-1; no clear D. Germline CDR1 SGHTA, CDR2 FQGNSA. The CDR3 totals 15 residues. V was shortened by 4 bases and J by 0 bases, with 12 bases between the two germline ends. The CDR3 sequence is CASSSVSGMNTEAFF. DNA of the CDR3: TGTGCCAGCAGCTCAGTAAGTGGCATGAACACTGAAGCTTTCTTT.

The CDR3 here is CASSLNGPPYEQYF. Here the CDR3 DNA reads TGTGCCAGCAGCCTGAACGGGCCCCCTTACGAGCAGTACTTC. This chain links TRBV5-6 with TRBJ2-7; no reliable D call. The ends were cut back, 4 bases at V and 4 bases at J, with 15 bases in the middle. This CDR3 contains 14 residues. Germline assignment: CDR1 SGHDT and CDR2 YYEEEE.

The gene calls are TRBV10-1 and TRBJ2-3; the D gene could be TRBD1 or TRBD2 (5 bases each). The CDR3 loop spans 17 amino acids. Trimming stripped 0 bases from V and 6 bases from J, with 19 bases between. Looked up from germline, CDR1 is WNHNN and CDR2 is SYGVQD (reference sequence). In DNA form, the CDR3 reads TGCGCCAGCAGTGAGTCGGCAGGGCTAGCCTCGCGGGATACGCAGTATTTT. Protein: CASSESAGLASRDTQYF.

The V and J genes are TRBV19 and TRBJ2-3; possible D gene TRBD2, 5 bases. This CDR3 contains 13 residues. V lost 5 bases to trimming and J lost 2 bases, with 8 bases between them. The germline V gene has CDR1 LNHDA and CDR2 SQIVND (reference sequence). CDR3 nucleotide sequence: TGTGCCAGTAGTGAGGGTTACACAGATACGCAGTATTTT. This encodes CASSEGYTDTQYF.

The chain has TRBV27 and TRBJ2-7; TRBD2 is a possible D gene (6 bases). CDR3 length equals 17 residues. CDR1 and CDR2 from the germline V gene are MNHEY and SMNVEV (reference sequence). Trimming removed 0 bases from V and 9 bases from J, with 24 bases in between. CDR3 coding DNA: TGTGCCAGCAGTTTATCCACGACTAGTGGGGGTAAGAAGAGGCAGTACTTC. It encodes CASSLSTTSGGKKRQYF.

The V gene is TRBV30, the J gene TRBJ2-3; D not resolved. Germline lookup yields CDR1 GTSNPN and CDR2 SVGIG (reference sequence). Deletions cut 3 bases from V and 2 bases from J, with 15 bases between. The CDR3 extends over 15 amino acids. The CDR3 DNA sequence: TGTGCCTGGAGGGGGTCAGGTTCGTCCACAGATACGCAGTATTTT. It codes for CAWRGSGSSTDTQYF. The full variable domain, rest sourced from reference TRBV30 and TRBJ2-3, is SQTIHQWPATLVQPVGSPLSLECTVEGTSNPNLYWYRQAAGRGLQLLFYSVGIGQISSEVPQNLSASRPQDRQFILSSKKLLLSDSGFYLCAWRGSGSSTDTQYFGPGTRLTVL.

The chain combines TRBV5-4 with TRBJ1-2; D possibly corresponds to TRBD1 (5 bases). The CDR3 covers 14 residues. V was clipped by 5 bases and J by 3 bases, with 14 bases between them. Germline-derived CDR1 and CDR2 are SGHNT and YYREEE (reference sequence). CDR3 protein: CASSFDRGYYGYTF. The DNA of the CDR3 is TGTGCCAGCAGTTTCGACAGAGGGTACTATGGCTACACCTTC.

The V gene is TRBV10-1, the J gene TRBJ2-1; 10 bases line up with TRBD1. There are 15 residues in the CDR3. Germline loops: CDR1 WNHNN, CDR2 SYGVQD (reference sequence). J was trimmed by 9 bases and V by 0 bases; bases with no gene match: 5. CDR3 in DNA: TGCGCCAGCAGTGAGTCGAGGGGACAGGGGTTTGAGCAGTTCTTC. It is translated as CASSESRGQGFEQFF.

Details on this clone: Other DNA sequences from this sample encode an identical CDR3 as well. The V call is TRBV5-1, the J call TRBJ1-1, with TRBD1 matching 7 bases. Germline CDR1 and CDR2: SGHRS and YFSETQ. Unmatched junction bases numbered 9, after V lost 3 bases and J lost 4 bases. The CDR3 loop spans 15 amino acids. The DNA for the CDR3 is TGCGCCAGCAGCTCGAGACAGGGCGGGGGCACTGAAGCTTTCTTT. Protein sequence: CASSSRQGGGTEAFF. The variable domain in full, completed from reference TRBV5-1 and TRBJ1-1, reads KAGVTQTPRYLIKTRGQQVTLSCSPISGHRSVSWYQQTPGQGLQFLFEYFSETQRNKGNFPGRFSGRQFSNSRSEMNVSTLELGDSALYLCASSSRQGGGTEAFFGQGTRLTVV.

The V gene is TRBV28, the J gene TRBJ1-2; TRBD1 is a possible D gene (5 bases). This CDR3 has 11 amino acids. Germline CDR1 reads MDHEN; CDR2 reads SYDVKM. With 6 bases removed from V and 7 bases from J, the gap between germline ends came to 9 bases. The CDR3 DNA follows: TGTGCCAGCAGATCAGGGTTTGGCTACACCTTC. Encoded protein: CASRSGFGYTF.

Comment on this clone: Distinct nucleotide sequences in the sample also encode this CDR3. This sequence joins TRBV10-2 and TRBJ2-7; possible D gene TRBD1, 5 bases. In germline, CDR1 is WSHSY, CDR2 SAAADI. This CDR3 spans 12 amino acids. The ends were cut back, 3 bases at V and 3 bases at J, with 6 bases in the middle. The CDR3 protein is CASSERGYEQYF. CDR3 bases: TGCGCCAGCAGTGAAAGGGGCTACGAGCAGTACTTC.

This rearrangement joins TRBV7-2 to TRBJ1-2; a weak D match, TRBD1 (6 bases). The germline V gene has CDR1 SGHTA and CDR2 FQGNSA. This CDR3 has 13 amino acids. Trimming removed 4 bases at V and 8 bases at J, with 14 bases between. The CDR3 nucleotides are TGTGCCAGCAGCTCGAGGGACACCCTCGGCTACACCTTC. This translates into CASSSRDTLGYTF.

This clone was detected a few times. The chain combines TRBV18 with TRBJ1-6; TRBD1 is a possible D gene (5 bases). The germline gives CDR1 KGHSH, CDR2 LQKENI. With 4 bases removed from V and 10 bases from J, the gap between germline ends came to 20 bases. This CDR3 is 16 amino acids long. CDR3 sequence reads: CASSLTVGGSQSPLHF. The CDR3 coding sequence is TGTGCCAGCTCACTCACAGTCGGGGGGTCTCAATCACCCCTCCACTTT.

This chain links TRBV13 with TRBJ1-2; D is unresolved. In germline, CDR1 is PRHDT, CDR2 FYEKMQ (reference sequence). The CDR3 is 15 residues long. The ends were cut back, 4 bases at V and 4 bases at J, with 16 bases in the middle. CDR3 residues: CASSSLGSGTYGYTF. The CDR3 nucleotides read TGTGCCAGCAGCTCATTAGGGAGTGGTACCTATGGCTACACCTTC.

J is TRBJ2-7 and V is TRBV7-9; D is unresolved. The CDR3 extends over 15 amino acids. The V end was cut by 0 bases, the J end by 2 bases, with 11 bases between. From germline, CDR1 is SEHNR and CDR2 FQNEAQ (reference sequence). CDR3 coding DNA: TGTGCCAGCAGCTTAGCTCCGTCCAGGACCTACGAGCAGTACTTC. It encodes CASSLAPSRTYEQYF.

The chain uses TRBV6-5 and TRBJ1-5; D is possibly TRBD1 (5 bases). CDR1 is MNHEY, CDR2 SVGAGI, per germline. The germline V and J ends were trimmed by 6 bases and 4 bases, with 13 bases remaining between them. The CDR3 spans 14 residues. The DNA of the CDR3 is TGTGCCAGCAGCTCGACGGGACGTAATCAGCCCCAGCATTTT. This sequence encodes CASSSTGRNQPQHF.

This chain uses TRBV7-3 with TRBJ2-2; D perhaps matches TRBD1 (6 bases). In germline, CDR1 is SGHTA, CDR2 FQGTGA. Trimming stripped 3 bases from V and 2 bases from J, with 10 bases between. The CDR3 runs 15 residues. This CDR3 reads CASSFTRGNTGELFF. CDR3 nucleotide sequence: TGTGCCAGCAGCTTCACCAGGGGTAACACCGGGGAGCTGTTTTTT. Filled out from reference TRBV7-3 and TRBJ2-2, the complete variable domain reads GAGVSQTPSNKVTEKGKYVELRCDPISGHTALYWYRQSLGQGPEFLIYFQGTGAADDSGLPNDRFFAVRPEGSVSTLKIQRTERGDSAVYLCASSFTRGNTGELFFGEGSRLTVL.